These 20 T cell receptor beta chains were all obtained from the same sample, sequenced in a study of cytomegalovirus exposure and HLA in healthy donors. Some clones are missing from TCRdb's copy, which holds only in-frame ones; the method was immunoSEQ multiplex PCR. The sample has over 150,000 clones; roughly 90% are singletons. The source material was PBMCs. The source of these receptors is a young man in good health and CMV-seropositive.

J is TRBJ1-1 and V is TRBV5-1; 7 bases align to TRBD1. Trimming took 4 bases from V and 0 from J; bases not matched to a gene: 9. Germline lookup yields CDR1 SGHRS and CDR2 YFSETQ. CDR3 length equals 16 residues. This chain's CDR3 is CASSTRQGSMNTEAFF. The DNA of the CDR3 is TGCGCCAGCAGCACCCGACAGGGTAGCATGAACACTGAAGCTTTCTTT.

The chain couples TRBV5-1 to TRBJ2-1; a weak D match, TRBD1 (6 bases). Germline CDR1 reads SGHRS; CDR2 reads YFSETQ. Trimming stripped 0 bases from V and 8 bases from J, with 15 bases between. The CDR3 runs to 15 residues. The CDR3 sequence: CASSLARGSGDEQFF. CDR3 in DNA: TGCGCCAGCAGCTTGGCTAGGGGGAGTGGAGATGAGCAGTTCTTC.

In DNA form, the CDR3 reads TGTGCCAGCAGCTCCCCACCGGGACTAGGGAACAATGAGCAGTTCTTC. Residues: CASSSPPGLGNNEQFF. V and J are TRBV7-2 and TRBJ2-1; 8 bases agree with TRBD2. V trimming: 4 bases; J trimming: 5 bases; junction bases outside the gene matches: 10. Germline V gene data show CDR1 as SGHTA and CDR2 as FQGNSA. The CDR3 spans 16 residues.

The chain links TRBV13 to TRBJ2-3; TRBD2 matches 10 bases. V was pared by 5 bases and J by 5 bases, with 10 bases of the junction left unmatched. The germline gives CDR1 PRHDT, CDR2 FYEKMQ (reference sequence). The CDR3 covers 16 residues. Here the CDR3 DNA reads TGTGCCAGCAGCCTCGGCCTAGCGGGAGTGGAAGATACGCAGTATTTT. Its translation: CASSLGLAGVEDTQYF.

V usage is TRBV6-5 and J usage is TRBJ1-1; 7 bases are a match to TRBD1. The CDR3 covers 15 residues. Germline CDR1 reads MNHEY; CDR2 reads SVGAGI. Trimming took 6 bases from V and 5 from J; bases not matched to a gene: 12. CDR3 sequence: CASSPPQGIRTEAFF. The CDR3 nucleotides are TGTGCCAGCAGCCCTCCACAGGGGATAAGGACTGAAGCTTTCTTT.

The chain combines TRBV9 with TRBJ2-2; no clear D gene. Between the trimmed V and J ends, which lost 0 bases and 1 base, there was a span of 7 bases. The germline V gene has CDR1 SGDLS and CDR2 YYNGEE. The CDR3 contains 15 residues. CDR3 region: CASSVVPGNTGELFF. The CDR3 DNA is TGTGCCAGCAGCGTAGTCCCAGGGAACACCGGGGAGCTGTTTTTT.

This rearrangement joins TRBV6-1 to TRBJ2-3, with TRBD1 matching 12 bases. This CDR3 is built from 15 residues. The trim removed 6 bases at V and 5 bases at J, leaving 6 bases unmatched. Germline V gene lookup returns CDR1 MNHNS and CDR2 SASEGT. CDR3 nucleotides: TGTGCCAGCAGAGCCGGGACAGGGGGCGAAGATACGCAGTATTTT. This translates into CASRAGTGGEDTQYF.

The chain recombines TRBV11-2 with TRBJ2-3; D is ambiguous. Per germline, CDR1 SGHAT and CDR2 FQNNGV. Deletions cut 5 bases from V and 1 base from J, with 7 bases between. The CDR3 sequence is 13 residues long. DNA of the CDR3: TGTGCCAGCAGCCCCTACCGCACAGATACGCAGTATTTT. Translation gives CASSPYRTDTQYF.

The count of this clone is one. The CDR3 is CASSVAGASGNTIYF. The CDR3 nucleotides read TGTGCCAGCAGCGTAGCTGGGGCGTCCGGAAACACCATATATTTT. V usage is TRBV9 and J usage is TRBJ1-3; D perhaps matches TRBD1 (5 bases). V dropped 0 bases and J dropped 4 bases, with 11 bases sitting between them. CDR3 length: 15 residues. Germline-derived CDR1 and CDR2 are SGDLS and YYNGEE. Filled out from reference TRBV9 and TRBJ1-3, the complete variable domain reads DSGVTQTPKHLITATGQRVTLRCSPRSGDLSVYWYQQSLDQGLQFLIQYYNGEERAKGNILERFSAQQFPDLHSELNLSSLELGDSALYFCASSVAGASGNTIYFGEGSWLTVV.

The V and J genes are TRBV19 and TRBJ1-5; no clear D. The V gene's germline CDR1 is LNHDA and CDR2 SQIVND (reference sequence). The CDR3 sequence is 15 residues long. Trimming left V 5 bases short and J 0 bases short, with 11 bases between. The CDR3 nucleotides read TGTGCCAGTAGTTTTGGGAGATATAGCAATCAGCCCCAGCATTTT. It is translated as CASSFGRYSNQPQHF.

The genes are TRBV6-4 and TRBJ2-5, with D perhaps TRBD2 (5 bases). This CDR3 spans 18 amino acids. Trimming shortened V by 3 bases and J by 2 bases, and 22 bases separated the two germline ends. CDR1 and CDR2 (germline): MRHNA, SNTAGT. CDR3 sequence: CASSDSFPAAPIQETQYF. The CDR3 DNA reads TGTGCCAGCAGTGATAGTTTCCCAGCGGCACCTATACAAGAGACCCAGTACTTC.

Only a few counts were recorded for this clone. The chain couples TRBV6-5 to TRBJ1-2, with 8 bases lining up with TRBD1. After removal of 4 bases from V and 13 bases from J, the junction contained 11 bases not matched to a gene. Germline V gene sequence: CDR1 MNHEY, CDR2 SVGAGI. The CDR3 is 13 amino acids. CDR3 region: CASSSPRQGQFTF. In DNA, the CDR3 is TGTGCCAGCAGTTCCCCCCGACAGGGGCAATTCACCTTC.

This clone was observed once. The chain is built from TRBV11-2 and TRBJ2-7; perhaps TRBD1 as D (5 bases). The CDR3 runs 13 residues. The germline V gene encodes CDR1 SGHAT and CDR2 FQNNGV. Trimming took 3 bases from V and 2 from J, leaving 8 bases between them. DNA of the CDR3: TGTGCCAGCAGCTTGACAGCGACCTACGAGCAGTACTTC. This codes for CASSLTATYEQYF.

The chain combines TRBV18 with TRBJ1-3, with 7 bases lining up with TRBD1. Unmatched junction bases numbered 5, after V lost 3 bases and J lost 3 bases. The germline gives CDR1 KGHSH, CDR2 LQKENI. The length of the CDR3 is 15 residues. The CDR3 DNA reads as TGTGCCAGCTCACCCACAGGGGCTAATGGAAACACCATATATTTT. Translated, it gives CASSPTGANGNTIYF. The full variable domain, completed using reference TRBV18 and TRBJ1-3, is NAGVMQNPRHLVRRRGQEARLRCSPMKGHSHVYWYRQLPEEGLKFMVYLQKENIIDESGMPKERFSAEFPKEGPSILRIQQVVRGDSAAYFCASSPTGANGNTIYFGEGSWLTVV.

The chain employs TRBV5-4 and TRBJ2-7, with 7 nucleotides matching TRBD1. The length of the CDR3 is 13 residues. V shed 3 bases and J 4 bases; nucleotides not matched to a gene: 4. CDR1 is SGHNT, CDR2 YYREEE, per germline (reference sequence). CDR3: CASSSTGVYEQYF. CDR3 sequence (DNA): TGTGCCAGCAGCTCAACAGGGGTTTACGAGCAGTACTTC.

J is TRBJ2-3 and V is TRBV13, with 12 bases matching TRBD1. The CDR3 is 16 residues long. V dropped 5 bases and J dropped 5; count of bases not matched to a gene: 8. Germline lookup yields CDR1 PRHDT and CDR2 FYEKMQ (reference sequence). The CDR3 reads CASSLDGTGGRDTQYF. CDR3 nucleotide sequence: TGTGCCAGCAGCCTTGATGGGACAGGGGGCAGAGATACGCAGTATTTT.

V is TRBV7-3 and J is TRBJ1-2; 12 nucleotides agree with TRBD1. The CDR3 has 15 amino acids. CDR1 is SGHTA, CDR2 FQGTGA, per germline. Germline trimming cut 4 bases from V and 7 bases from J; bases unmatched to any gene: 7. For the CDR3, the DNA is TGTGCCAGCAGCTCCCCGGGACAGGGGGCAGGTGGCTACACCTTC. Translating it yields CASSSPGQGAGGYTF.

The chain employs TRBV5-1 and TRBJ1-3; D ambiguous. Between the trimmed V and J ends, which lost 0 bases and 2 bases, there was a span of 9 bases. CDR3 size: 15 residues. Germline CDR1 reads SGHRS; CDR2 reads YFSETQ. CDR3: CASSLDLAAGNTIYF. The CDR3 DNA is TGCGCCAGCAGCTTGGACCTCGCGGCTGGAAACACCATATATTTT.

In its sample, this clone was seen many times. The chain has TRBV6-5 and TRBJ1-2; 9 bases match TRBD1. The CDR3 loop spans 14 amino acids. Unmatched junction bases numbered 11, after V lost 10 bases and J lost 5 bases. Germline CDR1 is MNHEY and CDR2 is SVGAGI. CDR3 sequence (DNA): TGTGCCACCCTTCCGGGACAGGGTTATTATGGCTACACCTTC. This translates into CATLPGQGYYGYTF.

The chain employs TRBV6-5 and TRBJ1-2; 7 nucleotides line up with TRBD1. J lost 4 bases, V lost 2 bases, and 7 bases had no gene match. The CDR3 spans 15 residues. CDR1 MNHEY and CDR2 SVGAGI come from the germline V gene. The CDR3 here is CASSYTRDSRYGYTF. CDR3 nucleotides: TGTGCCAGCAGTTACACCCGGGACAGCCGCTATGGCTACACCTTC.